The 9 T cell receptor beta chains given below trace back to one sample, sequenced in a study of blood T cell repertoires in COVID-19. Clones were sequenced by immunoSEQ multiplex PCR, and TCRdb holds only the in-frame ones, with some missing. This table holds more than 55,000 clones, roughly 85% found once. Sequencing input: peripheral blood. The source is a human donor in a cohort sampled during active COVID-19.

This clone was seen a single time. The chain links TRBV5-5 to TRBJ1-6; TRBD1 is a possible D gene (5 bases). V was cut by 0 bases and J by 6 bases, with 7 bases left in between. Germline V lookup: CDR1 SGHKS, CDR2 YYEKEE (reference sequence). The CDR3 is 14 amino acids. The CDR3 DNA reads TGTGCCAGCAGCTTGGGTAGGGGTAATTCACCCCTCCACTTT. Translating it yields CASSLGRGNSPLHF.

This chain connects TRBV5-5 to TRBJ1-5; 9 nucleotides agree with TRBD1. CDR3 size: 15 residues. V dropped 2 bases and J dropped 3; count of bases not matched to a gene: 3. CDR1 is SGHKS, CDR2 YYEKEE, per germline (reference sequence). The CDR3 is CASSLVQGANQPQHF. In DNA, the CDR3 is TGTGCCAGCAGCTTAGTACAGGGGGCCAATCAGCCCCAGCATTTT.

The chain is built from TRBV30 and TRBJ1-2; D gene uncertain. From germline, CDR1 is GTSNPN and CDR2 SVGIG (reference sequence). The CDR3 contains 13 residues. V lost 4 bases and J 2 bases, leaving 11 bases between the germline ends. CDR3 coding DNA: TGTGCCTGGATGGAAGAGCGAAACTATGGCTACACCTTC. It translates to CAWMEERNYGYTF.

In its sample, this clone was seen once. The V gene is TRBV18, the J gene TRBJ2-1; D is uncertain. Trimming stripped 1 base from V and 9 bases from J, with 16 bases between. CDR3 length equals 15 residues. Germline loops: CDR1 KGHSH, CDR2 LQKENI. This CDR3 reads CASSPRSEYSVEQFF. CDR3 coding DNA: TGTGCCAGCTCACCACGAAGTGAGTATTCGGTTGAGCAGTTCTTC.

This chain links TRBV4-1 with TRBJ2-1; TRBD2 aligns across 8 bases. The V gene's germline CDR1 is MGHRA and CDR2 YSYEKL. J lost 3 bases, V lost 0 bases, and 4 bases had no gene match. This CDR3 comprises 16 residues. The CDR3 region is CASSQDISGSYNEQFF. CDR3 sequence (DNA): TGCGCCAGCAGCCAAGATATAAGCGGGAGCTACAATGAGCAGTTCTTC.

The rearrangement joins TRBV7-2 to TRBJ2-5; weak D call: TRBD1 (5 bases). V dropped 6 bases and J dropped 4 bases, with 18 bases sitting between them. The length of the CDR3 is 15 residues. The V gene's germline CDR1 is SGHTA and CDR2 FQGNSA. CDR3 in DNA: TGTGCCAGCAGACCTACCAGGGCGAAGCGAGAGACCCAGTACTTC. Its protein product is CASRPTRAKRETQYF.

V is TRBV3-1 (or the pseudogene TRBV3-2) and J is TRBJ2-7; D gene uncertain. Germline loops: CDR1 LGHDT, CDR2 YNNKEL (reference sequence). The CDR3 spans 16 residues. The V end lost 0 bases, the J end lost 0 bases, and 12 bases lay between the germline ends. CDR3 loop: CASSQDRPRSSYEQYF. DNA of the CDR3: TGTGCCAGCAGCCAAGATCGCCCTAGGAGCTCCTACGAGCAGTACTTC.

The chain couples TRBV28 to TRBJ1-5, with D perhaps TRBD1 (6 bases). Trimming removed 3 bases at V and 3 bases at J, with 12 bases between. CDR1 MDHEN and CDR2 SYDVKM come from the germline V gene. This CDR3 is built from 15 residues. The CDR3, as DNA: TGTGCCAGCAGTTTCCCAGGGGCCTCCAATCAGCCCCAGCATTTT. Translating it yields CASSFPGASNQPQHF.

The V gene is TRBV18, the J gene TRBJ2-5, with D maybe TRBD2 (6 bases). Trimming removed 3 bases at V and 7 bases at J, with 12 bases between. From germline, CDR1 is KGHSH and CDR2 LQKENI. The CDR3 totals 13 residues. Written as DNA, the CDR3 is TGTGCCAGCTCACCGGACTATGAGGGGACCCAGTACTTC. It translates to CASSPDYEGTQYF.